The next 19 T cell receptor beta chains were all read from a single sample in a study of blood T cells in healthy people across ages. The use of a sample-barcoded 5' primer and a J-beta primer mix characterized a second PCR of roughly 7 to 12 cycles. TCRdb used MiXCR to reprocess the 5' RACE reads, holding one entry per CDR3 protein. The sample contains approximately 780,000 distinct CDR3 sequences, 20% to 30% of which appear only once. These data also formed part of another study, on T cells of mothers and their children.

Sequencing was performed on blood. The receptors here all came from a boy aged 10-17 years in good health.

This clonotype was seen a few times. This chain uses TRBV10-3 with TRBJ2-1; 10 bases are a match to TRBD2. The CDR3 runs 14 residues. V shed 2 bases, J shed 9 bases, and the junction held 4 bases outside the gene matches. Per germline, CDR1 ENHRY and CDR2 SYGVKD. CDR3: CAISESGGGVEQFF. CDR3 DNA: TGTGCCATCAGTGAGAGCGGGGGGGGCGTTGAGCAGTTCTTC.

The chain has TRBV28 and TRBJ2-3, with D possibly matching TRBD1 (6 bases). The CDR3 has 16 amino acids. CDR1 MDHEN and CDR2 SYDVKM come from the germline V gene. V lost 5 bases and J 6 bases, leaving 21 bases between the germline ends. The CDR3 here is CASSLYQGSSSDTQYF. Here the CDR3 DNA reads TGTGCCAGCAGTCTATATCAGGGGTCATCATCGGATACGCAGTATTTT.

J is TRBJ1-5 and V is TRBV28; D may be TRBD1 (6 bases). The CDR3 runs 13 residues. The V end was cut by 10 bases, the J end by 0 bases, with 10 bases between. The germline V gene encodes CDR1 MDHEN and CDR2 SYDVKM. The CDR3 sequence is CATRTVSNQPQHF. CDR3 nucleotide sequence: TGTGCCACCAGGACAGTTAGCAATCAGCCCCAGCATTTT.

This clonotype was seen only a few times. The CDR3 loop is CATGNTGELFF. The CDR3, as DNA: TGCGCCACGGGGAACACCGGGGAGCTGTTTTTT. The J gene is TRBJ2-2, the V gene TRBV5-1; D is uncertain. V was shortened by 9 bases and J by 1 base, with 4 bases between the two germline ends. The CDR3 is made up of 11 amino acids. Germline lookup yields CDR1 SGHRS and CDR2 YFSETQ.

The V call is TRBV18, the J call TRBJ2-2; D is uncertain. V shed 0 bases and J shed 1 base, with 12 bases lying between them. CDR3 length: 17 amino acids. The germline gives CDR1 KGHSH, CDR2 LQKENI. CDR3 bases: TGTGCCAGCTCACCACCGGGCCGCTGGTTGAACACCGGGGAGCTGTTTTTT. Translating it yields CASSPPGRWLNTGELFF.

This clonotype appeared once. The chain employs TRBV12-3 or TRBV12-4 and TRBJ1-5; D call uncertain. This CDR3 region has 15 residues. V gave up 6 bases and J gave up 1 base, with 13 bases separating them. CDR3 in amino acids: CASRFTTGSNQPQHF. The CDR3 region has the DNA TGTGCCAGCAGATTCACGACCGGCAGCAATCAGCCCCAGCATTTT.

The DNA for the CDR3 is TGTGCCAGTAGTGGTTCAGGGGCCACAGATACGCAGTATTTT. Protein: CASSGSGATDTQYF. The genes are TRBV19 and TRBJ2-3, with a tentative D call TRBD1 (6 bases). Trimming took off 5 bases at V and 2 bases at J, with 11 bases between the two ends. This CDR3 is built from 14 residues. The V gene's germline CDR1 is LNHDA and CDR2 SQIVND (reference sequence).

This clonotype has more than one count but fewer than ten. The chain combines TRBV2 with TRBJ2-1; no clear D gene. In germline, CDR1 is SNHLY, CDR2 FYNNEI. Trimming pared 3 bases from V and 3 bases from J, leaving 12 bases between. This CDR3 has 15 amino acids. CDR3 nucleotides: TGTGCCAGCAGTGACCTCGCCGGAGACTACAATGAGCAGTTCTTC. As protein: CASSDLAGDYNEQFF.

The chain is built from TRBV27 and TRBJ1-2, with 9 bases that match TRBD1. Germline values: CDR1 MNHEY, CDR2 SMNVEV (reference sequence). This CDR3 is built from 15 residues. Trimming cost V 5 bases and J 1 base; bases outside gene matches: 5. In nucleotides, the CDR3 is TGTGCCAGCAGTAGGGACAGGGCTAGTAACTATGGCTACACCTTC. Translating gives CASSRDRASNYGYTF.

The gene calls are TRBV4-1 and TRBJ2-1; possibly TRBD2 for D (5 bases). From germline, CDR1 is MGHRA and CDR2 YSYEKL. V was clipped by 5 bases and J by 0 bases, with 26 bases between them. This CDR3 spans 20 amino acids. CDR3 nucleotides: TGCGCCAGCAGCAACCGACGGACTGAACCCCTCATTTCCTCCTACAATGAGCAGTTCTTC. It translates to CASSNRRTEPLISSYNEQFF.

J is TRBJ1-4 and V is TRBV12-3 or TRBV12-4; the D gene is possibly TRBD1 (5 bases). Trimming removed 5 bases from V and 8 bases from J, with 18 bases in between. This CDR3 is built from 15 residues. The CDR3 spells CASSPIGREGEKLFF. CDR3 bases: TGTGCCAGCAGTCCTATCGGCAGGGAGGGAGAAAAACTGTTTTTT.

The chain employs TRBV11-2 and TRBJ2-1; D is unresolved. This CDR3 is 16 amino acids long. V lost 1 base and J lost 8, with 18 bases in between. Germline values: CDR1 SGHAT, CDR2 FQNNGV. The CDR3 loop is CASSLVEPASTHEQFF. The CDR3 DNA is TGTGCCAGCAGCTTAGTAGAGCCAGCCTCCACCCATGAGCAGTTCTTC.

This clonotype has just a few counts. The DNA for the CDR3 is TGTGCCAGCAGCTTGACGCCCTTGGACGGCTACACCTTC. This translates into CASSLTPLDGYTF. The chain uses TRBV5-6 and TRBJ1-2; D is unclear. V lost 1 base to trimming and J lost 8 bases, with 12 bases between them. The CDR3 consists of 13 residues. The germline V gene has CDR1 SGHDT and CDR2 YYEEEE.

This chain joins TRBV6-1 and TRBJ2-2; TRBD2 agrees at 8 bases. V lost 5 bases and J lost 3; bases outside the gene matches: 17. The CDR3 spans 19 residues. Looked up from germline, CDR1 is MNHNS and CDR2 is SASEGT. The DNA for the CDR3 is TGTGCCAGCAGTCGGCGGGGGGTAGCGGGCACCATTTACACCGGGGAGCTGTTTTTT. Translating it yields CASSRRGVAGTIYTGELFF.

The CDR3 region is CASSDPGLYEQYF. The CDR3 region has the DNA TGTGCCAGCAGTGATCCGGGGCTCTACGAGCAGTACTTC. The J gene is TRBJ2-5, the V gene TRBV2, with D possibly called TRBD1 or TRBD2 (5 bases each). The J call may be in error: the DNA end matches TRBJ2-7 better. CDR3 length equals 13 residues. Germline V gives CDR1 SNHLY, CDR2 FYNNEI.

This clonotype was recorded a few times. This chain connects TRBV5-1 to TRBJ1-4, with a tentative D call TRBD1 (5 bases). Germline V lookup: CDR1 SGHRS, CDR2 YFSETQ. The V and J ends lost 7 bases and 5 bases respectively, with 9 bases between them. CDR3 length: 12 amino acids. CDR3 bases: TGCGCCAGCCGGGACCTCAATGAAAAACTGTTTTTT. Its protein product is CASRDLNEKLFF.

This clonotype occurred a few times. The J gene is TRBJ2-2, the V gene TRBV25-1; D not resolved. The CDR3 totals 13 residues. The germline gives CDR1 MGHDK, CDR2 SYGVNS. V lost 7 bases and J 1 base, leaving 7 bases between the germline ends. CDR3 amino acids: CASNVGNTGELFF. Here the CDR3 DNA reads TGTGCCAGCAACGTAGGGAACACCGGGGAGCTGTTTTTT.

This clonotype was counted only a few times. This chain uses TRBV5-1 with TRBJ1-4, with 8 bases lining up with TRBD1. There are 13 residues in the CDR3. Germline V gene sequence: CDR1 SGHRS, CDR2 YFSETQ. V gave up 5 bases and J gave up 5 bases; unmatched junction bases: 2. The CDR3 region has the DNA TGCGCCAGCAGGCCAGGGGGCAATGAAAAACTGTTTTTT. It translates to CASRPGGNEKLFF.

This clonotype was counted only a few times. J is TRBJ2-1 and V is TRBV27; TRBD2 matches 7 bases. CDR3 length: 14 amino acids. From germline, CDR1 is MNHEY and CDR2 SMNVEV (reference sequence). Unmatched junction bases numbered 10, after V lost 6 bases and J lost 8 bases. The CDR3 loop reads CASRSTSTWHEQFF. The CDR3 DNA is TGTGCCAGCAGATCGACTAGCACTTGGCATGAGCAGTTCTTC.